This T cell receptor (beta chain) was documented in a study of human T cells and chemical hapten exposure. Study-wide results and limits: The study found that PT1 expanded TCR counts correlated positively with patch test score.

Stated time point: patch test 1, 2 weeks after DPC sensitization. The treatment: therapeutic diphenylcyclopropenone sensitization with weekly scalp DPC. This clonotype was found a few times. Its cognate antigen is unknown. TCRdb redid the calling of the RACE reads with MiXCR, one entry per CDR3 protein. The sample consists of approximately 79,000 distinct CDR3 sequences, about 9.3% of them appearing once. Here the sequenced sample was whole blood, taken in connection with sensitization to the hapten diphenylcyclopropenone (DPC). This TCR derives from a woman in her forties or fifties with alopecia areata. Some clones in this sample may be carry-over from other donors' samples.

The CDR3 protein is CSVDRDGSYEQYF. CDR3 nucleotide sequence: TGCAGCGTGGACAGGGATGGATCCTACGAGCAGTACTTC. V is TRBV29-1 and J is TRBJ2-7; 8 bases are a match to TRBD1. The V and J ends lost 6 bases and 1 base, in that order; junction bases with no gene match: 5. This CDR3 spans 13 amino acids. CDR1 is SQVTM and CDR2 is ANQGSEA in the germline V gene.